A selection of T cell receptor beta chains follows, all from one sample in a study of blood T cell repertoires in COVID-19. Profiling relied on immunoSEQ multiplex PCR, and the TCRdb table lists in-frame clones only, not all of them. The repertoire holds some 110,000 clones, with approximately 80% as singletons. Sequences were obtained from peripheral blood. These receptors originate from a man aged 45-65 years with acute or convalescent COVID-19. Both conserved end residues are part of each CDR3. The D gene is left open where the match is weak. Size is stated for part of the rows, as once, few or many counts, or as a class when the clone is expanded.

once,TRBV19,TRBD1,TRBJ1-2,TGTGCCAGTAGTCCAACAGGGGGCGATGGCTACACCTTC,CASSPTGGDGYTF
few,TRBV10-2,NA,TRBJ1-4,TGCGCCAGCAGTGCCGCACAAACAGGAGAAAAACTGTTTTTT,CASSAAQTGEKLFF
NA,TRBV27,TRBD1,TRBJ1-2,TGTGCCAGCAGTTTAGGAGGGACAGGGGGGATCTATGGCTACACCTTC,CASSLGGTGGIYGYTF
few,TRBV30,NA,TRBJ2-2,TGTGCCTGGACTCTGACTACTAGGACCGGGGAGCTGTTTTTT,CAWTLTTRTGELFF
once,TRBV5-1,TRBD1,TRBJ1-5,TGCGCCAGCAGCTTGCAAGGGGGCCCAAATCAGCCCCAGCATTTT,CASSLQGGPNQPQHF
once,TRBV5-1,NA,TRBJ2-3,TGCGCCAGCAAGCTTTTTAGTCATACGCAGTATTTT,CASKLFSHTQYF
few,TRBV5-6,TRBD1,TRBJ2-7,TGTGCCAGCAGCGTCTCCGGGACAGCCGTCGAGCAGTACTTC,CASSVSGTAVEQYF
NA,TRBV29-1,TRBD2,TRBJ2-1,TGCAGCGTTGAGGGGGGACTAGCCGAACCCAATGAGCAGTTCTTC,CSVEGGLAEPNEQFF
NA,TRBV24-1,NA,TRBJ1-3,TGTGCCACCAGTGATTTTGGCAGGAATCTGACTGGAAACACCATATATTTT,CATSDFGRNLTGNTIYF
NA,TRBV10-3,TRBD2,TRBJ2-7,TGTGCCATCAGTTCACTAGGCGAGCGGGAGGGCGGCTACGAGCAGTACTTC,CAISSLGEREGGYEQYF
NA,TRBV5-6,NA,TRBJ2-4,TGTGCCAGCACGGTTACAGGGATCGCCAAAAACATTCAGTACTTC,CASTVTGIAKNIQYF
NA,TRBV13,NA,TRBJ2-1,TGTGCCAGCAGCTTAGATCCGGGACACGATAGAAATGAGCAGTTCTTC,CASSLDPGHDRNEQFF
NA,TRBV2,NA,TRBJ2-5,TGTGCCAGCAGTGGAACTAGGAGAGAAGAGACCCAGTACTTC,CASSGTRREETQYF
NA,TRBV7-9,TRBD1,TRBJ1-1,TGTGCCAGCAGCTTAGCGACAGGGCGGACTGAAGCTTTCTTT,CASSLATGRTEAFF
NA,TRBV27,TRBD1,TRBJ2-5,TGTGCCAGCAGTCCAGGGGGCCTTCGGAAGACCCAGTACTTC,CASSPGGLRKTQYF
few,TRBV25-1,TRBD2,TRBJ2-1,TGTGCCAGCAGTGAATACGGGACTAGCGGTTCGCACGAGCAGTTCTTC,CASSEYGTSGSHEQFF
NA,TRBV28,NA,TRBJ2-2,TGTGCCAGCGAATATGGAGCCGGGGAGCTGTTTTTT,CASEYGAGELFF
NA,TRBV7-8,NA,TRBJ1-6,TGTGCCAGCAGTGCGGGTCCCCTATACTCCTATAATTCACCCCTCCACTTT,CASSAGPLYSYNSPLHF
NA,TRBV10-1,NA,TRBJ1-2,TGCGCCAGCAGTGAGTCGAGGGTATTCTATGGCTACACCTTC,CASSESRVFYGYTF
NA,TRBV11-3,TRBD1,TRBJ2-2,TGTGCCAGCAGCCCCGGACAGGGACGGACCGGGGAGCTGTTTTTT,CASSPGQGRTGELFF
NA,TRBV27,TRBD1,TRBJ1-2,TGTGCCAGCAGTTTACTGACAGGGGGCCCTAACTATGGCTACACCTTC,CASSLLTGGPNYGYTF
NA,TRBV7-9,NA,TRBJ1-1,TGTGCCAGCAGCTCGTTCCGTCTAGGGGGCACTGAAGCTTTCTTT,CASSSFRLGGTEAFF
NA,TRBV7-9,NA,TRBJ2-7,TGTGCCAGCAGCCTCAACAGGGTGGAGGAGCAGTACTTC,CASSLNRVEEQYF
medium-sized,TRBV7-8,TRBD2,TRBJ2-7,TGTGCCAGCAGCTTCGGGAGGGGGGACGAGCAGTACTTC,CASSFGRGDEQYF
few,TRBV2,NA,TRBJ2-3,TGTGCCAGCAGTCCTACTCGGGATACGCAGTATTTT,CASSPTRDTQYF
few,TRBV15,NA,TRBJ2-2,TGTGCCACCAGCAGCGGGAGAGCCACCGGGGAGCTGTTTTTT,CATSSGRATGELFF
few,TRBV9,NA,TRBJ2-7,TGTGCCAGCAGCCCCGGGGACATCTACGAGCAGTACTTC,CASSPGDIYEQYF
NA,TRBV9,TRBD2,TRBJ2-3,TGTGCCAGCAGCGTCATGCCGGGACTAGCGGGAGGCGGTACGCAGTATTTT,CASSVMPGLAGGGTQYF
NA,TRBV6-2/TRBV6-3,NA,TRBJ1-6,TGTGCCAGCAGTTGGGTAAACCCGCTAGGCTCACCCCTCCACTTT,CASSWVNPLGSPLHF
many,TRBV5-6,NA,TRBJ1-2,TGTGCCAGCAGCGAGAGGACAGTGTCTAACTATGGCTACACCTTC,CASSERTVSNYGYTF
NA,TRBV7-6,NA,TRBJ1-5,TGTGCCAGCAGCTTGAGCACGGGGGGCAATCAGCCCCAGCATTTT,CASSLSTGGNQPQHF
NA,TRBV10-1,TRBD1,TRBJ2-2,TGCGCCCCCTCGGGACAGGTAAGGTCCCCCGGGGAGCTGTTTTTT,CAPSGQVRSPGELFF
NA,TRBV5-1,TRBD2,TRBJ2-5,TGCGCCAGCAGCTTGGGGCGGGTAGCGGGAGAAGAGACCCAGTACTTC,CASSLGRVAGEETQYF
NA,TRBV3-1/TRBV3-2,TRBD2,TRBJ2-7,TGTGCCAGCAGCCGAACTAGCGGGAATGGCTACGAGCAGTACTTC,CASSRTSGNGYEQYF
NA,TRBV4-1,TRBD1,TRBJ1-4,TGCGCCAGCAGCCGGGAACCGGGACAGGGAAGTGAAAAACTGTTTTTT,CASSREPGQGSEKLFF
few,TRBV4-1,NA,TRBJ1-4,TGCGCCAGCAGCCAAGATATCAGGAATGAAAAACTGTTTTTT,CASSQDIRNEKLFF
NA,TRBV18,NA,TRBJ2-3,TGTGCCAGCTCACCCCAGGGGAGAGATACGCAGTATTTT,CASSPQGRDTQYF
NA,TRBV11-1,TRBD1,TRBJ1-2,TGTGCCAGCAGCCCCCGGGACAGGGACTTTGGTGGCTACACCTTC,CASSPRDRDFGGYTF
NA,TRBV27,NA,TRBJ1-5,TGTGCCAGCAGTTTAAACGGGAACAATCAGCCCCAGCATTTT,CASSLNGNNQPQHF
once,TRBV6-4,TRBD2,TRBJ2-3,TGTGCCAGCAGTGACTCTAGCGGGACCACAGATACGCAGTATTTT,CASSDSSGTTDTQYF
NA,TRBV28,NA,TRBJ1-1,TGTGCCAGCAGTTCCAACATGAACACTGAAGCTTTCTTT,CASSSNMNTEAFF
once,TRBV10-2,TRBD1,TRBJ1-5,TGCGCCAGCAGGGGTGGGACAGGGGGCCTGCAGCCCCAGCATTTT,CASRGGTGGLQPQHF
NA,TRBV7-7,TRBD1,TRBJ2-2,TGTGCTAGCAGTCCCGGGACAGGGGGTCCCCCCGGGGAGCTGTTTTTT,CASSPGTGGPPGELFF
NA,TRBV19,NA,TRBJ2-7,TGTGCCAGTAGTATTAGCGACTTCCCCTACGAGCAGTACTTC,CASSISDFPYEQYF
once,TRBV6-1,TRBD2,TRBJ2-7,TGTGCCAGCAGTGATGGACTAGCGGGAGCCTACGAGCAGTACTTC,CASSDGLAGAYEQYF